These T cell receptor beta chains were read from a single sample in a study of cytotoxic CD8 clonotypes in ibrutinib-treated CLL. Here immunoSEQ multiplex PCR was the method, and the copy in TCRdb shows in-frame clones only, minus some. The sample includes approximately 70,000 clones, 75% to 95% of them seen just once. The sample here was PBMCs, taken after 12 months of ibrutinib treatment. These receptors were collected from a human donor with chronic lymphocytic leukemia. CDR3s leave out the opening cysteine and the closing phenylalanine or tryptophan.

v_gene	j_gene	CDR3aa
TRBV27	TRBJ2-6	ASSTRTGTKSGANVLT
TRBV2	TRBJ1-2	ASGGQGVYGYT
TRBV7-9	TRBJ1-2	ASTDQGSRGYT
TRBV6-1	TRBJ2-3	ASRTGLSTDTQY
TRBV5-8	TRBJ2-3	ASSLTGYTDTQY
TRBV7-2	TRBJ2-5	ASSLEGVGGETQY
TRBV29-1	TRBJ2-2	SVVSRGRFVGELF
TRBV7-3	TRBJ2-7	ASSLGDLSYEQY
TRBV19	TRBJ2-5	ASSNPRLAAQETQY
TRBV21-1	TRBJ2-1	ASSSPF
TRBV19	TRBJ2-2	ASTTRLAGTGELF
TRBV25-1	TRBJ2-7	ASRGTVTYEQY
TRBV2	TRBJ2-1	ASVREGQGFDEQF
TRBV27	TRBJ1-1	ASSSRNRAVNTEAF
TRBV6-5	TRBJ2-7	ASSSVGEPGAGEQY
TRBV5-6	TRBJ1-1	ASSLAREFFTEAF
TRBV19	TRBJ2-5	ASSIQDRETQY
TRBV6-1	TRBJ1-5	AGGLWQPQH
TRBV4-2	TRBJ1-3	ASSHDNRGNTIY
TRBV5-1	TRBJ2-1	ASSLVVSGRTSYNEQF
TRBV30	TRBJ2-5	AWSPMGGRETQY
TRBV7-9	TRBJ2-1	ASRNRDNNEQF
TRBV6-1	TRBJ2-3	ASSEALAGVGDTQY
TRBV11-3	TRBJ1-1	ASSSGGQNTEAF
TRBV10-2	TRBJ2-1	ASSLGGHHEQF
TRBV7-2	TRBJ2-6	ASRQGRPYSGANVLT
TRBV19	TRBJ1-2	ASRYAGSNYGYT
TRBV7-2	TRBJ1-1	ASSLSIRANTEAF
TRBV19	TRBJ1-3	ASRTTGGSGNTIY
TRBV29-1	TRBJ2-5	SVEGGGREGPETQY
TRBV19	TRBJ1-2	ASNRGAGGYT
TRBV6-5	TRBJ2-7	ASSRTVSYEQY
TRBV15	TRBJ2-7	ATSSHRDSYEQY
TRBV6-5	TRBJ1-2	ASSYLRGFGNYGYT
TRBV6-6	TRBJ1-5	ASSWEGYSNQPQH
TRBV7-9	TRBJ2-1	ASSYSGRYYNEQF
TRBV28	TRBJ1-2	ASSPGGPYGYT
TRBV28	TRBJ1-2	ASSLVPQGGYT
TRBV9	TRBJ2-4	ASSSLGDLGNIQY
TRBV5-4	TRBJ2-7	ASSRSGRWGQY
TRBV5-1	TRBJ2-7	ASSLGGSEQY
TRBV28	TRBJ1-4	ASSLETATNEKLF
TRBV27	TRBJ1-5	ASSSDRGNQPQH